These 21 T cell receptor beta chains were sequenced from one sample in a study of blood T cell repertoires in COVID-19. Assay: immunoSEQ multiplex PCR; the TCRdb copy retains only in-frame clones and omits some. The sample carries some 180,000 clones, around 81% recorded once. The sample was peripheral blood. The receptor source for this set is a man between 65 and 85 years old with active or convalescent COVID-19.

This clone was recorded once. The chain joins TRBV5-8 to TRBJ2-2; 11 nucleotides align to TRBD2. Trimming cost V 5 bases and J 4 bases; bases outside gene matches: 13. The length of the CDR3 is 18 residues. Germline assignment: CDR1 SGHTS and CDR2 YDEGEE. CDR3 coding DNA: TGTGCCAGCAGAGGTGGGGCACTAGCGGGAGTGGGCACCGGGGAGCTGTTTTTT. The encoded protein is CASRGGALAGVGTGELFF.

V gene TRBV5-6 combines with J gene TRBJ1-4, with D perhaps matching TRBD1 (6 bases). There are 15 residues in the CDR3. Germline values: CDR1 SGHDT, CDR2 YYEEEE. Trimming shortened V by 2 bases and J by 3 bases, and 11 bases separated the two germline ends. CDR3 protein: CASSFIGGPNEKLFF. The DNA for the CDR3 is TGTGCCAGCAGCTTTATCGGGGGGCCTAATGAAAAACTGTTTTTT.

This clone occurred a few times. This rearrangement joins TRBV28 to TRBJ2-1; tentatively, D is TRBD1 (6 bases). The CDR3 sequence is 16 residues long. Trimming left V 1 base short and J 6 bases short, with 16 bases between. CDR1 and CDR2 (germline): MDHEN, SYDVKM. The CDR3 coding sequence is TGTGCCAGCAGTTTATCCATCGGGACAAATTTCAATGAGCAGTTCTTC. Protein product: CASSLSIGTNFNEQFF. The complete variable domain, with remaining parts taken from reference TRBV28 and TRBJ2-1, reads DVKVTQSSRYLVKRTGEKVFLECVQDMDHENMFWYRQDPGLGLRLIYFSYDVKMKEKGDIPEGYSVSREKKERFSLILESASTNQTSMYLCASSLSIGTNFNEQFFGPGTRLTVL.

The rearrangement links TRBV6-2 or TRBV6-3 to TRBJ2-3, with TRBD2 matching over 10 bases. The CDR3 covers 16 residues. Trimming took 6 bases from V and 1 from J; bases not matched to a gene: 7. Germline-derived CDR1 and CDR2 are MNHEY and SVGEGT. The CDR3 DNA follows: TGTGCCAGCAGCCGACGCCTAGCGGGAGGCACAGATACGCAGTATTTT. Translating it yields CASSRRLAGGTDTQYF.

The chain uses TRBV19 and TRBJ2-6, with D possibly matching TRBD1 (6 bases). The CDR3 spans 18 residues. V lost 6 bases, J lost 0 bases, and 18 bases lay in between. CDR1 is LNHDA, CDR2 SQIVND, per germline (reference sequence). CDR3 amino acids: CASRPLGTPSSGANVLTF. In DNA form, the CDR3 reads TGTGCCAGTAGACCTCTAGGGACACCTAGCTCTGGGGCCAACGTCCTGACTTTC.

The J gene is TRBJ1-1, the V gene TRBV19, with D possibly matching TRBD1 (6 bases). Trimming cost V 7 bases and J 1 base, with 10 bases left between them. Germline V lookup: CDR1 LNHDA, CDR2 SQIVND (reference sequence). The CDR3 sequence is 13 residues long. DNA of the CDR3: TGTGCCAGTAATATCAGGGGGAACACTGAAGCTTTCTTT. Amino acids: CASNIRGNTEAFF. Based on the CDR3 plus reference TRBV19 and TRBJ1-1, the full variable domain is DGGITQSPKYLFRKEGQNVTLSCEQNLNHDAMYWYRQDPGQGLRLIYYSQIVNDFQKGDIAEGYSVSREKKESFPLTVTSAQKNPTAFYLCASNIRGNTEAFFGQGTRLTVV.

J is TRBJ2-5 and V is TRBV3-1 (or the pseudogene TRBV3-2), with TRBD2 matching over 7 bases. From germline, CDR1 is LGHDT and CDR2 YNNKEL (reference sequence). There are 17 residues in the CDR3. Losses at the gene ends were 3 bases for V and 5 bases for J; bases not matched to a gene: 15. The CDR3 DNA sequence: TGTGCCAGCAGCCAGGGGGGGGACGGCCAAAGGTGGGAGACCCAGTACTTC. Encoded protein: CASSQGGDGQRWETQYF.

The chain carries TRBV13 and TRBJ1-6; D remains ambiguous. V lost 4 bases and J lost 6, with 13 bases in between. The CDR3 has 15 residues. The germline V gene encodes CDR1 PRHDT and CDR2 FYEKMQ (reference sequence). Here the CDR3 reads CASSSTRGSNSPLHF. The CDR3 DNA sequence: TGTGCCAGCAGCTCTACCCGAGGGTCTAATTCACCCCTCCACTTT.

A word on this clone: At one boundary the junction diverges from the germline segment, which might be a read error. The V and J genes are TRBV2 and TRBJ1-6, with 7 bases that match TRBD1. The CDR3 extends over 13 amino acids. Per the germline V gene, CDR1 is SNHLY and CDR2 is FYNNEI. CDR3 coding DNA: TGTGCCAACAGTGACAGGGATAATTCACCCCTCCACTTT. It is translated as CANSDRDNSPLHF.

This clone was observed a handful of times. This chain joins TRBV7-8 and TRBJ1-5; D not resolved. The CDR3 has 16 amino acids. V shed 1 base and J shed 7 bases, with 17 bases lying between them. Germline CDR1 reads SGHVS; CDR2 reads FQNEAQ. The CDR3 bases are TGTGCCAGCAGCTTAGTTCGCTCATCGGGGAGACAGCCCCAGCATTTT. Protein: CASSLVRSSGRQPQHF.

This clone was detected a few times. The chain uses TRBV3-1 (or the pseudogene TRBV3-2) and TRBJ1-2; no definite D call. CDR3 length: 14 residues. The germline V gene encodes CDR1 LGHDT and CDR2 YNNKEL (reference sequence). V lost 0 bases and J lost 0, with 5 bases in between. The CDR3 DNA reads TGTGCCAGCAGCCAAGAGCCAGCTAACTATGGCTACACCTTC. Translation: CASSQEPANYGYTF.

The chain's CDR3 is CASSHGQGTGELFF. The DNA for the CDR3 is TGCGCCAGCAGCCATGGGCAGGGCACCGGGGAGCTGTTTTTT. This chain uses TRBV4-3 with TRBJ2-2; possibly TRBD1 for D (5 bases). The germline V and J ends were trimmed by 3 bases and 4 bases, with 9 bases remaining between them. This CDR3 is built from 14 residues. Germline V lookup: CDR1 LGHNA, CDR2 YSLEER.

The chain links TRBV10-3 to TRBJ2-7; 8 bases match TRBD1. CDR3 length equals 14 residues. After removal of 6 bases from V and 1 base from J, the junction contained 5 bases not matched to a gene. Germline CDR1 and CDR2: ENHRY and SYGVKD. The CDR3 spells CAIRTGTGSYEQYF. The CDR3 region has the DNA TGTGCCATCAGAACCGGGACAGGATCCTACGAGCAGTACTTC.

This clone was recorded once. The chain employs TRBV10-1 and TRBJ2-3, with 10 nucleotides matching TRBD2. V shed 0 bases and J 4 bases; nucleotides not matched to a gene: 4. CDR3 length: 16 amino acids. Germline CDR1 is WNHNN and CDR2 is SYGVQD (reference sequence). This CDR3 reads CASSESPSGGADTQYF. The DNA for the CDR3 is TGCGCCAGCAGTGAGTCACCAAGCGGGGGGGCAGATACGCAGTATTTT.

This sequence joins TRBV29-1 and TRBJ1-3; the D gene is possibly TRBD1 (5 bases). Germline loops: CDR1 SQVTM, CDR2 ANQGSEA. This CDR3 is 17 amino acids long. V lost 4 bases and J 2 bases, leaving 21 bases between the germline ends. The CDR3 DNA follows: TGCAGCGTTGTGACGGGACTGGGAAGGGGCCCTGGAAACACCATATATTTT. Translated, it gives CSVVTGLGRGPGNTIYF.

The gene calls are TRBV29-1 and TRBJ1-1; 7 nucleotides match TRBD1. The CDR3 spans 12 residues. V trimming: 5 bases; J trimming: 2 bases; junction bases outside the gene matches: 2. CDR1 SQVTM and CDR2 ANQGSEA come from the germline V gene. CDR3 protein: CSVTGANTEAFF. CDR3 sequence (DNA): TGCAGCGTTACAGGGGCAAACACTGAAGCTTTCTTT.

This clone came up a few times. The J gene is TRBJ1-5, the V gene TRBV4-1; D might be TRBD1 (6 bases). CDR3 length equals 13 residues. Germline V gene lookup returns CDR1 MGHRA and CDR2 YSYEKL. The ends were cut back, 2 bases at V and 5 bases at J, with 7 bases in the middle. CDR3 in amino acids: CASSQKGDQPQHF. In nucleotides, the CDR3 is TGCGCCAGCAGCCAAAAGGGGGATCAGCCCCAGCATTTT.

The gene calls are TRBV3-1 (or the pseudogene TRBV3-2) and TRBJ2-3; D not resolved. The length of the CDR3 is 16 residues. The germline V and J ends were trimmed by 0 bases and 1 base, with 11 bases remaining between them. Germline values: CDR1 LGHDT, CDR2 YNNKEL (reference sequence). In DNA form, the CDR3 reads TGTGCCAGCAGCCAAGAGGTTAGCCGCCGCACAGATACGCAGTATTTT. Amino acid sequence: CASSQEVSRRTDTQYF.

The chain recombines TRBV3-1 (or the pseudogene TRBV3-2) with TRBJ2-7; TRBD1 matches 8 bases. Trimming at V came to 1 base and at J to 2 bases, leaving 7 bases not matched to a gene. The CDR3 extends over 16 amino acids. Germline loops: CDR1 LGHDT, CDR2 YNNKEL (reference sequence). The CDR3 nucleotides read TGTGCCAGCAGCCAAGCCAGGGGGCTTTTAACCTACGAGCAGTACTTC. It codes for CASSQARGLLTYEQYF.

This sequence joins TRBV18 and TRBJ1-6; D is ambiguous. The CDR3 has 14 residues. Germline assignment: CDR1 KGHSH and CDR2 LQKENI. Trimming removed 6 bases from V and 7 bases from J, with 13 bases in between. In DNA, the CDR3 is TGTGCCAGCTCGCTGTCAGGAGGGAATTCACCCCTCCACTTT. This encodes CASSLSGGNSPLHF.

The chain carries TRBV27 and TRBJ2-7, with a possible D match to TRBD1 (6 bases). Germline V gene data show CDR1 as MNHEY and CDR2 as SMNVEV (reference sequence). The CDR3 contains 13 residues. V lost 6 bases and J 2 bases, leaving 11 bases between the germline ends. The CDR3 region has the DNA TGTGCCAGCAGCTTGACAGGTCCCTACGAGCAGTACTTC. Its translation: CASSLTGPYEQYF.